The rows below give T cell receptor beta chains drawn from one sample of a study of regulatory T cells in long-lasting Graves disease. TCRdb independently ran MiXCR on the multiplex PCR reads; one entry per CDR3 protein. The data contain some 440,000 distinct CDR3 sequences, around 20% of them singletons. Source: peripheral blood mononuclear cells (PBMCs), taken when the disease was refractory, from a patient treated with antithyroid drugs. These receptors were collected from a female donor with Graves disease. Each CDR3 is given with its conserved first and last residue. Each record gives: V gene, D gene, J gene, clone size, CDR3 protein, CDR3 DNA. The D gene is left open where the match is weak. Clone size, where shown, is once, few, many, or a class for clones that have expanded.

TRBV10-3	.	TRBJ2-7	.	CAISDRSEQYF	TGTGCCATCAGTGATAGGTCCGAGCAGTACTTC
TRBV28	.	TRBJ2-7	many	CASSSPGSRGTNEQYF	TGTGCCAGCAGCTCCCCCGGGAGCAGGGGGACTAACGAGCAGTACTTC
TRBV15	.	TRBJ2-1	.	CATSRDSLAYSYNEQFF	TGTGCCACCAGCAGAGATTCCCTAGCCTACTCCTACAATGAGCAGTTCTTC
TRBV28	.	TRBJ2-7	many	CASSLQGGIDEQYF	TGTGCCAGCAGTTTACAGGGTGGGATCGATGAGCAGTACTTC
TRBV27	.	TRBJ1-5	few	CASSPSPMSFYSNQPQHF	TGTGCCAGCAGTCCCTCCCCGATGTCCTTTTATAGCAATCAGCCCCAGCATTTT
TRBV20-1	.	TRBJ2-5	many	CSARPGGQETQYF	TGCAGTGCTAGACCTGGGGGTCAAGAGACCCAGTACTTC
TRBV12-3/TRBV12-4	TRBD1	TRBJ1-3	.	CTSRGQESSGNTIYF	TGTACCAGCAGGGGACAGGAGAGCTCTGGAAACACCATATATTTT
TRBV7-8	TRBD1	TRBJ1-1	few	CASSLAAGQGSPEAFF	TGTGCCAGCAGCTTAGCGGCGGGACAGGGATCCCCTGAAGCTTTCTTT
TRBV28	.	TRBJ2-2	many	CASIGGVLNTGELFF	TGTGCCAGCATAGGAGGCGTACTAAACACCGGGGAGCTGTTTTTT
TRBV5-1	.	TRBJ2-7	many	CASSSRIGAEQYF	TGCGCCAGCAGCTCAAGAATCGGGGCCGAGCAGTACTTC
TRBV11-2	.	TRBJ2-7	many	CASTPRGNEQYF	TGTGCCAGCACCCCAAGAGGGAACGAGCAGTACTTC
TRBV7-3	TRBD1	TRBJ2-2	many	CASSFYQGADTGELFF	TGTGCCAGCAGCTTCTATCAGGGGGCGGACACCGGGGAGCTGTTTTTT
TRBV7-9	.	TRBJ2-1	few	CASSWASSYNEQFF	TGTGCCAGCAGCTGGGCCAGCTCCTACAATGAGCAGTTCTTC
TRBV19	.	TRBJ2-1	few	CASNRGQYNEQFF	TGTGCCAGTAACCGCGGACAGTACAATGAGCAGTTCTTC
TRBV19	TRBD1	TRBJ2-4	.	CASSPDRGLTKNIQYF	TGTGCCAGTAGTCCGGACAGGGGCTTAACCAAAAACATTCAGTACTTC
TRBV19	.	TRBJ1-2	.	CASSMGSAGYTF	TGTGCCAGTAGTATGGGTTCCGCTGGCTACACCTTC
TRBV3-1	TRBD1	TRBJ2-3	.	CASSQARDSTDTQYF	TGTGCCAGCAGCCAAGCGAGGGACAGTACAGATACGCAGTATTTT
TRBV7-9	TRBD1	TRBJ2-7	.	CASSSDRGTGGMRVYEQYF	TGTGCCAGCAGCTCCGACAGGGGGACTGGGGGGATGAGGGTCTACGAGCAGTACTTC
TRBV28	.	TRBJ2-7	.	CASSPGLQKQYF	TGTGCCAGCAGCCCAGGCCTCCAGAAGCAGTACTTC
TRBV5-6	.	TRBJ2-3	.	CASSLAATDTQYF	TGTGCCAGCAGCTTGGCCGCGACAGATACGCAGTATTTT
TRBV5-5	.	TRBJ2-5	.	CASSMYEETQYF	TGCGCCAGCAGCATGTACGAAGAGACCCAGTACTTC
TRBV20-1	.	TRBJ2-5	many	CSARSLGFQETQYF	TGCAGTGCTAGATCACTGGGATTCCAAGAGACCCAGTACTTC
TRBV20-1	.	TRBJ2-7	many	CSARLQEKVYEQYF	TGCAGTGCTAGATTACAGGAGAAAGTCTACGAGCAGTACTTC
TRBV3-1	TRBD2	TRBJ2-6	.	CASSRGLAVGSGANVLTF	TGTGCCAGCAGCCGGGGACTAGCGGTTGGCTCTGGGGCCAACGTCCTGACTTTC
TRBV2	.	TRBJ2-2	many	CASSVTVTGELFF	TGTGCCAGCAGCGTGACCGTGACCGGGGAGCTGTTTTTT
TRBV6-1	TRBD2	TRBJ2-2	.	CASVLAGGWELFF	TGTGCCAGCGTGCTAGCGGGGGGATGGGAGCTGTTTTTT
TRBV3-1	TRBD2	TRBJ2-2	.	CASSQQLAATGELFF	TGTGCCAGCAGCCAACAACTAGCGGCTACCGGGGAGCTGTTTTTT
TRBV25-1	.	TRBJ2-4	.	CASTSDKLRNIQYF	TGTGCCAGCACTTCGGACAAGCTGAGAAACATTCAGTACTTC